Detailed here is one TCR beta chain. Its antigen remains undetermined. Base qualities are not recorded, but no much larger clone differs from it by a single base. This sample stems from a study of blood T cell repertoires in COVID-19 (dated by TCRdb to 2018 to 2020). Context from the whole study: The collaborator samples originated in the United States, Italy and Spain and spanned the acute and convalescent phases of COVID-19. Samples were obtained from the ongoing ImmuneRACE study (first 160 participants) and from some 1,200 subjects provided by 6 global collaborators. Nearly every sample came with metadata listing a de-identified subject ID, COVID-19 status, age in years and sex. The repertoires were made available in a free public database intended to serve as a resource for research on the immune response to SARS-CoV-2. Subjects who had been exposed to COVID-19, were actively infected with it, or had recovered from it provided the deeply sampled blood TCRbeta repertoires that made up the dataset. The material from the prospective study consisted of cDNA or gDNA derived from T cells, B-cell-depleted T cells, or PBMCs. Where HLA class I and class II types were available, the types were taken from metadata supplied by the sample provider, not from assay-based typing. Study-level results and caveats: The quantity of clinical and demographic metadata differed by source and by participant and was supplied without curation.

The immunoSEQ Assay, a bias-controlled multiplex PCR, was used to amplify TCRbeta CDR3 regions from genomic DNA. As for the authors' bioinformatics: The number of nucleated cells in each sample was estimated by amplification of reference gene primers within the assay. To quantify the absolute abundance of each unique TCRbeta CDR3 rearrangement, sequence reads were collapsed and filtered. For each sample, productive Simpson clonality was calculated by taking the square root of Simpson's diversity index across productive rearrangements. TCRdb limited this immuneACCESS table to in-frame rearrangements with V and J called. A share of clones is missing; checked studies link under half to unresolved V genes, and the rest is unexplained. Clonal size and the V and J genes are those of that table, whereas D and trimming came from the DNA. The sample records about 210,000 clones, roughly 86% of which are singletons. The top ten hold 10% to 13% of the sample.

Participants in the prospective study were aged about 18 to 100 years, lived in 20 to 25 United States geographic areas, and enrolled through a virtual design. Cohort assignment in the prospective study relied on participant-reported clinical history from a screening survey and a study questionnaire. In the prospective study, mobile phlebotomists collected whole blood, serum and a nasopharyngeal or oropharyngeal swab from each participant. Over a roughly 2-month period, participants in the prospective study had the option of providing additional blood draws and questionnaires. Before DNA extraction, blood samples from the prospective study were shipped at room temperature or frozen. The cysteine opens and the phenylalanine closes a CDR3 of 17 amino acids. Only the CDR3 DNA is retained, 51 bases long and in frame from the first base. Trimmed from V: 0 bases; trimmed from J: 1 base; junction bases lacking a gene match: 8. CDR1 and CDR2 were assigned from the germline V gene as SGDLS and YYNGEE.

The sequence came from a man younger than 30 with acute COVID-19. Sequencing was carried out using PBMCs or T cells enriched from blood (not recorded which). The V and J genes are TRBV9 and TRBJ2-5, with 8 bases in between that match TRBD2. The CDR3 protein: CASSVETSARFQETQYF. The nucleotide sequence reads as follows: TGTGCCAGCAGCGTAGAGACTAGCGCTCGATTCCAAGAGACCCAGTACTTC.